This TCR beta chain was profiled in a study of blood T cell repertoires in COVID-19. Study information: Material from acute and convalescent COVID-19 was sourced from the United States, Italy and Spain. From T cells, B-cell-depleted T cells, or PBMCs came the material, which was cDNA or gDNA.

In the original processing: Quantification of nucleated cells was approximated via reference gene primer amplification. Sequencing used immunoSEQ multiplex PCR; TCRdb keeps in-frame clones, though not all of them. Clone size and the V and J calls come from that table; the DNA yielded D and trimming. The data contain about 71,000 clones, about 79% of them seen just once; the ten biggest clones take up 25% to 30%. The specimen was peripheral blood. The TCR was taken from a man in his 70s with acute or convalescent COVID-19.

CDR3 region: CASSPDSPWRWEQFF. The CDR3 DNA reads TGCGCCAGCAGCCCGGACAGTCCGTGGAGGTGGGAGCAGTTCTTC. V usage is TRBV5-1 and J usage is TRBJ2-1; the D gene is possibly TRBD1 (6 bases). Germline V CDR1 and CDR2: SGHRS, YFSETQ. CDR3 size: 15 residues. Between the trimmed V and J ends, which lost 4 bases and 10 bases, there was a span of 21 bases.